These 13 T cell receptor beta chains came from one sample sequenced in a study of regulatory T cells in long-lasting Graves disease. Stated time point: newly diagnosed GD, antithyroid drugs for less than 3 months. PBMC RNA served as the TCR library source. iRepertoire HTBI primers and Arm-PCR of CDR3 regions built TCR beta libraries. TCRdb reanalysed the multiplex PCR reads using MiXCR and keeps one entry per CDR3 protein. The top ten clones hold over 20% of a sample with roughly 220,000 distinct CDR3 sequences, around 20% of them seen once. Sequenced material: peripheral blood mononuclear cells (PBMCs), taken at new diagnosis, from a patient treated with antithyroid drugs. The receptors derive from a female donor with Graves disease.

The rearrangement joins TRBV6-1 to TRBJ1-1; D gene ambiguous. The CDR3 runs to 14 residues. Germline CDR1 and CDR2: MNHNS and SASEGT. V dropped 2 bases and J dropped 0 bases, with 7 bases sitting between them. This CDR3 is CASSEWQLNTEAFF. The CDR3 nucleotides are TGTGCCAGCAGTGAATGGCAGCTGAACACTGAAGCTTTCTTT.

The table lists this clonotype with many counts. This sequence joins TRBV27 and TRBJ2-1; D perhaps matches TRBD1 (6 bases). Per the germline V gene, CDR1 is MNHEY and CDR2 is SMNVEV (reference sequence). Trimming pared 0 bases from V and 8 bases from J, leaving 14 bases between. This CDR3 is 15 amino acids long. For the CDR3, the DNA is TGTGCCAGCAGTTTATCGATCACAGGGCGGGATGAGCAGTTCTTC. Its protein is CASSLSITGRDEQFF.

This chain links TRBV12-3 or TRBV12-4 with TRBJ1-6; 9 bases map to TRBD1. V lost 8 bases, J lost 8 bases, and 7 bases stayed unmatched. The CDR3 is 14 residues long. CDR3 DNA sequence: TGTGCCAGCGTACAGGGGGCGAAAGATTCACCCCTCCACTTT. It translates to CASVQGAKDSPLHF.

This clonotype was counted ten times or more. The chain links TRBV4-1 to TRBJ2-5; 7 bases align to TRBD1. V was pared by 1 base and J by 4 bases, with 9 bases of the junction left unmatched. Germline V gives CDR1 MGHRA, CDR2 YSYEKL. The CDR3 extends over 16 amino acids. CDR3 loop: CASSQGWDRKTETQYF. The DNA for the CDR3 is TGCGCCAGCAGCCAAGGGTGGGACAGAAAGACAGAGACCCAGTACTTC.

This clonotype occurred many times. The chain recombines TRBV20-1 with TRBJ1-5, with 7 bases lining up with TRBD1. Germline V gene lookup returns CDR1 DFQATT and CDR2 SNEGSKA (reference sequence). The ends lost 6 bases at V and 0 bases at J; junction bases unmatched: 20. CDR3 length equals 19 residues. This CDR3 is CSAGDFNRGMGSSNQPQHF. CDR3 nucleotide sequence: TGCAGTGCCGGGGATTTCAACAGGGGAATGGGATCTAGCAATCAGCCCCAGCATTTT.

Concerning this clonotype itself: It is likely a read error, because the conserved phenylalanine at the end of the CDR3 is missing. This chain uses TRBV10-3 with TRBJ1-4; a possible D gene is TRBD1 (5 bases). Germline loops: CDR1 ENHRY, CDR2 SYGVKD. This CDR3 comprises 15 residues. V lost 3 bases, J lost 8 bases, and 16 bases lay in between. The CDR3 region is CAISDPGAGEEKLFL. Written as DNA, the CDR3 is TGTGCCATCAGTGACCCCGGGGCCGGAGAGGAAAAACTGTTTTTA.

Of note for this clonotype: At one of its ends the junction is not consistent with the germline gene, which may arise from a read error. The CDR3 region has the DNA TGTGCCGGTAGTTCACGCGGGGGGGGGAGGGCAGCAACTAATGAAAAACTGTTTTTT. This gives the protein CAGSSRGGGRAATNEKLFF. The V call is TRBV19, the J call TRBJ1-4; TRBD1 is a possible D gene (5 bases). Germline lookup yields CDR1 LNHDA and CDR2 SQIVND (reference sequence). The CDR3 runs to 19 residues.

About this clonotype: A clone one base away is much larger, so this may be a read error. The rearrangement uses TRBV2 and TRBJ2-1; D may correspond to TRBD1 or TRBD2 (6 bases each). The germline V and J ends were trimmed by 8 bases and 5 bases, with 22 bases remaining between them. The CDR3 has 16 residues. Germline V gene lookup returns CDR1 SNHLY and CDR2 FYNNEI. The CDR3 is CASPKRGGTVNNEQFF. CDR3 nucleotides: TGTGCCAGCCCGAAGCGAGGGGGGACGGTCAACAATGAGCAGTTCTTC.

In the case of this clonotype: Since the CDR3 does not end with the conserved phenylalanine or tryptophan, this likely comes from a read error. It is unclear where the CDR3 begins or ends on the DNA, so no DNA is shown, and the CDR3 is as TCRdb lists it. The rearrangement links TRBV11-2 to TRBJ2-5; TRBD1, the table's D call, was not compared with the DNA. Germline V gives CDR1 SGHAT, CDR2 FQNNGV. Ends included, the CDR3 has 8 residues. The CDR3 region is CASSLGGR.

This clonotype came up many times. V gene TRBV24-1 combines with J gene TRBJ2-5; D gene uncertain. V was cut by 4 bases and J by 1 base, with 9 bases left in between. Looked up from germline, CDR1 is KGHDR and CDR2 is SFDVKD. The CDR3 spans 14 residues. The chain's CDR3 is CATSDPNGQETQYF. In nucleotides, the CDR3 is TGTGCCACCAGTGACCCGAACGGCCAAGAGACCCAGTACTTC.

The rearrangement uses TRBV6-1 and TRBJ2-6, with D hard to call. The germline V gene encodes CDR1 MNHNS and CDR2 SASEGT. Trimming took 4 bases from V and 2 from J, leaving 9 bases between them. The length of the CDR3 is 15 residues. DNA of the CDR3: TGTGCCAGCAGTGTTAAGTTCCCTGGGGCCAACGTCCTGACTTTC. Translating gives CASSVKFPGANVLTF.

There are many counts of this clonotype. An end of the junction does not agree with germline; a read error may underlie this. The chain employs TRBV11-3 and TRBJ1-1, with 11 bases matching TRBD1. This CDR3 contains 15 residues. Germline V gives CDR1 SGHNT, CDR2 YENEEA. The DNA for the CDR3 is TGTGCCTCTAGGACAGGGGGCGCTTTCCAATCCAGGGCTTTCTTC. Translation: CASRTGGAFQSRAFF. The full variable domain, its missing parts supplied by reference TRBV11-3 and TRBJ1-1, is EAGVVQSPRYKIIEKKQPVAFWCNPISGHNTLYWYLQNLGQGPELLIRYENEEAVDDSQLPKDRFSAERLKGVDSTLKIQPAELGDSAVYLCASRTGGAFQSRAFFGQGTRLTVV.

Of note for this clonotype: A much larger clone differs by one base, so this may be a read error. Written as DNA, the CDR3 is TGTGCCATTAGTATGAAAGAGATCAACCCTAGCACAGATACGCAGTATTTT. Translating it yields CAISMKEINPSTDTQYF. The chain couples TRBV19 to TRBJ2-3; no reliable D call. This CDR3 spans 17 amino acids. Germline assignment: CDR1 LNHDA and CDR2 SQIVND (reference sequence).